Sequencing of this T cell receptor beta chain was carried out in a study of T cell repertoires and HLA-DP antigens. Study-level information: CD4+ T cells were cocultured with HeLa cells expressing HLA-DP.

Study results and limitations: Average cumulative frequency of previously undetected clones was roughly 35% against one allele and less than 60% against the other.

Worth noting for this clone: What it binds is unknown.

Germline V gives CDR1 PRHDT, CDR2 FYEKMQ (reference sequence). The CDR3 runs to 13 residues. Repertoires were generated with immunoSEQ multiplex PCR, while TCRdb's copy carries only in-frame clones and drops some. The data contain about 73,000 clones, about 82% of them seen just once; the ten biggest clones take up 1.6%. This receptor was identified in a man between 60 and 70 years old in good health and CMV-seronegative. Sequenced input: CD4+ T cells from PBMCs. This chain links TRBV13 with TRBJ1-3; 7 nucleotides align to TRBD1. CDR3 nucleotide sequence: TGTGGCCACCCCAGGGGGTCTGGAAACACCATATATTTT. Translated: CGHPRGSGNTIYF.